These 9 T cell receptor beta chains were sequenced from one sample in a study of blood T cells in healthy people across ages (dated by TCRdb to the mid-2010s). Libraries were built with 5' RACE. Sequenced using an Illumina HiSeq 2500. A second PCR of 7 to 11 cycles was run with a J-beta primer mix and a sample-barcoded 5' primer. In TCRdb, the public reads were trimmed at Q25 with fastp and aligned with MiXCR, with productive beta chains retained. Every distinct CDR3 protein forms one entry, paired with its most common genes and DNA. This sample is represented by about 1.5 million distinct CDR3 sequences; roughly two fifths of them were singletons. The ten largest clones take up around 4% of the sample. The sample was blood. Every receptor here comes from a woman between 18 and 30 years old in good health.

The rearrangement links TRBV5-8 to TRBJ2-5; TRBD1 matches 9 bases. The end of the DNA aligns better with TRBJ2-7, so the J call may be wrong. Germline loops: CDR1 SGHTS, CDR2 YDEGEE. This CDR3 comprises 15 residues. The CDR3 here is CASSSGTGIFYEQYF. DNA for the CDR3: TGTGCCAGCAGCTCCGGGACAGGGATATTCTACGAGCAGTACTTC.

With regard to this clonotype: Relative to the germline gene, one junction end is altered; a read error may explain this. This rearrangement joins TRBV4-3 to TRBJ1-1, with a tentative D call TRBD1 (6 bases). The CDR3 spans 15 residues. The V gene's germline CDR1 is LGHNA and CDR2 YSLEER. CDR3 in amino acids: CASSQGAGVNAEAFF. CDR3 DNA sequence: TGCGCCAGCAGCCAAGGGGCAGGGGTGAACGCTGAAGCTTTCTTT.

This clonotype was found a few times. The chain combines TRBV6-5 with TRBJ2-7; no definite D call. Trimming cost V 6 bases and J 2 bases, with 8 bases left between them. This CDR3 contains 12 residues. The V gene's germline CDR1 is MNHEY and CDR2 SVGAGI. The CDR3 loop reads CASSHDTYEQYF. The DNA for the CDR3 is TGTGCCAGCAGCCACGACACCTACGAGCAGTACTTC.

The CDR3 here is CASSLAVGYNEQYF. CDR3 coding DNA: TGTGCCAGCAGCTTAGCGGTGGGGTACAATGAGCAGTACTTC. V gene TRBV7-9 combines with J gene TRBJ2-7; no clear D. The CDR3 consists of 14 residues. V shed 0 bases and J shed 7 bases, with 13 bases lying between them. Germline-derived CDR1 and CDR2 are SEHNR and FQNEAQ (reference sequence).

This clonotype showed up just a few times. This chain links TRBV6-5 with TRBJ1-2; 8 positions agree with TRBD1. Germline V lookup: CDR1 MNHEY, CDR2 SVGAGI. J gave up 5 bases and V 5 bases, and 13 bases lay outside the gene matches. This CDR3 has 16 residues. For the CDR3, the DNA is TGTGCCAGCAGTCGACGCCCAGGACAGGGTGGTTATGGCTACACCTTC. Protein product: CASSRRPGQGGYGYTF.

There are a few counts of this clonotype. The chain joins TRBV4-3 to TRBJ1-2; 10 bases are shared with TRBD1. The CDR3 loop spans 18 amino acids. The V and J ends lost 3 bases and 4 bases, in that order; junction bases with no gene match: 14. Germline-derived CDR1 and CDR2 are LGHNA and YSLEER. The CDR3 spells CASSHHMARDRGIYGYTF. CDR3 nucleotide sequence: TGCGCCAGCAGCCATCATATGGCTCGGGACAGGGGAATCTATGGCTACACCTTC.

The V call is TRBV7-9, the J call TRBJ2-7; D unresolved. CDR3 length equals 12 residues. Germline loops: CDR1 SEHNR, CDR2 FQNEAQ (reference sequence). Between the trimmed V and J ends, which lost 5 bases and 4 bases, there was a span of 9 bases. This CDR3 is CASSRHVYEQYF. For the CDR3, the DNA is TGTGCCAGCAGCCGACACGTATACGAGCAGTACTTC.

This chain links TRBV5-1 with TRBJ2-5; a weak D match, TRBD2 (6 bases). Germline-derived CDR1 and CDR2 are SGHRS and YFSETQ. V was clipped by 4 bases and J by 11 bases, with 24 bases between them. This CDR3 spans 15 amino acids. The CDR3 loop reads CASSGVGTEGLEQYF. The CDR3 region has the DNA TGCGCCAGCAGCGGAGTCGGGACTGAGGGCCTAGAGCAGTACTTC.

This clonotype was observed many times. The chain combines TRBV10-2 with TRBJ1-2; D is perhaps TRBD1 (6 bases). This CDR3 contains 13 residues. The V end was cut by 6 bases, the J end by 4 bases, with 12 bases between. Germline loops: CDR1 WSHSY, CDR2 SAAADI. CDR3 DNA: TGCGCCAGCAGCTTTGACAGGACCTATGGCTACACCTTC. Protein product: CASSFDRTYGYTF.